This passage covers 26 T cell receptor beta chains from one sample sequenced in a study of shared clonotypes between healthy human individuals (dated by TCRdb to the early 2020s). CD8 naive samples were obtained by positive selection for CCR7 among CD45RO-negative cells, yielding a CD45RA+CCR7+ population from which TemRA cells were excluded. Receptor libraries were prepared by the immunoSEQ multiplex PCR assay. TCRdb re-hosts the immuneACCESS table, in-frame sequences only. Its copies lack some clones; in the studies checked, an unresolved V gene accounts for under half of them, and the cause for the rest is not known. For this sample the table gives millions of clones, of which about 95% were detected only once. 0.9% to 1.4% of the sample comes from the top ten. The sample was naive CD8+ T cells sorted from blood. The label giving this sample's cell subset or site can be read as: CD45RA+CCR7+. These receptors came from a man aged 18 to 30 in good health.

The chain combines TRBV9 with TRBJ2-1; D gene unclear. Germline lookup yields CDR1 SGDLS and CDR2 YYNGEE. The CDR3 sequence is 15 residues long. Deletions cut 3 bases from V and 3 bases from J, with 13 bases between. Here the CDR3 DNA reads TGTGCCAGCAGCGGATCTACCGTCGGCTACAATGAGCAGTTCTTC. Its protein is CASSGSTVGYNEQFF. The full variable domain, rest sourced from reference TRBV9 and TRBJ2-1, is DSGVTQTPKHLITATGQRVTLRCSPRSGDLSVYWYQQSLDQGLQFLIQYYNGEERAKGNILERFSAQQFPDLHSELNLSSLELGDSALYFCASSGSTVGYNEQFFGPGTRLTVL.

A single count supports this clone. Within the sample, other DNA sequences also encode this same CDR3. This sequence joins TRBV11-2 and TRBJ2-1, with D hard to call. CDR1 and CDR2 (germline): SGHAT, FQNNGV. This CDR3 region has 13 residues. Trimming cost V 1 base and J 3 bases, with 4 bases left between them. The DNA of the CDR3 is TGTGCCAGCAGCTTAGCGGACTACAATGAGCAGTTCTTC. Translating gives CASSLADYNEQFF. Variable domain in full (rest from reference TRBV11-2 and TRBJ2-1): EAGVAQSPRYKIIEKRQSVAFWCNPISGHATLYWYQQILGQGPKLLIQFQNNGVVDDSQLPKDRFSAERLKGVDSTLKIQPAKLEDSAVYLCASSLADYNEQFFGPGTRLTVL.

The V and J genes are TRBV11-1 and TRBJ2-5; TRBD2 matches 8 bases. The J segment lost 0 bases and the V segment lost 0 bases, leaving 6 bases of the junction unmatched. Germline CDR1 SGHAT, CDR2 FQDESV (reference sequence). The CDR3 totals 17 residues. The CDR3 DNA reads TGTGCCAGCAGCTTAGCCTCTAGTAGCGGGGACCAAGAGACCCAGTACTTC. Encoded protein: CASSLASSSGDQETQYF.

This clone was seen just once. The chain uses TRBV13 and TRBJ2-7; D might be TRBD1 or TRBD2, each matching 5 bases. The V end lost 4 bases, the J end lost 2 bases, and 12 bases lay between the germline ends. This CDR3 contains 14 residues. The germline gives CDR1 PRHDT, CDR2 FYEKMQ (reference sequence). DNA of the CDR3: TGTGCCAGCAGCTCCCTAGAGGGGCCCTACGAGCAGTACTTC. Translating it yields CASSSLEGPYEQYF.

This rearrangement joins TRBV28 to TRBJ2-7; tentatively, D is TRBD1 (5 bases). V was cut by 2 bases and J by 4 bases, with 12 bases left in between. Germline V gene lookup returns CDR1 MDHEN and CDR2 SYDVKM. There are 14 residues in the CDR3. As DNA, the CDR3 is TGTGCCAGCAGTTTAGAGCAGGGTGTGTACGAGCAGTACTTC. It encodes CASSLEQGVYEQYF.

A word on this clone: Additional DNA sequences in this sample encode the identical CDR3. The chain uses TRBV5-1 and TRBJ2-7; 7 nucleotides match TRBD2. Unmatched junction bases numbered 1, after V lost 2 bases and J lost 2 bases. This CDR3 has 13 residues. From germline, CDR1 is SGHRS and CDR2 YFSETQ. The chain's CDR3 is CASSFGTTYEQYF. CDR3 DNA sequence: TGCGCCAGCAGCTTCGGGACTACCTACGAGCAGTACTTC. The entire variable domain, with the rest obtained from reference TRBV5-1 and TRBJ2-7, is as follows: KAGVTQTPRYLIKTRGQQVTLSCSPISGHRSVSWYQQTPGQGLQFLFEYFSETQRNKGNFPGRFSGRQFSNSRSEMNVSTLELGDSALYLCASSFGTTYEQYFGPGTRLTVT.

This clone has a single count. The V and J genes are TRBV30 and TRBJ1-5; the D gene is possibly TRBD1 (6 bases). In germline, CDR1 is GTSNPN, CDR2 SVGIG (reference sequence). The CDR3 consists of 14 residues. Trimming shortened V by 4 bases and J by 4 bases, and 14 bases separated the two germline ends. For the CDR3, the DNA is TGTGCCTGGACCCGCCAGGGGCCGAATCAGCCCCAGCATTTT. Translated: CAWTRQGPNQPQHF. The entire variable domain, with the rest obtained from reference TRBV30 and TRBJ1-5, is as follows: SQTIHQWPATLVQPVGSPLSLECTVEGTSNPNLYWYRQAAGRGLQLLFYSVGIGQISSEVPQNLSASRPQDRQFILSSKKLLLSDSGFYLCAWTRQGPNQPQHFGDGTRLSIL.

The chain combines TRBV7-8 with TRBJ2-2, with D possibly being TRBD1 or TRBD2 (5 bases each). Germline CDR1 reads SGHVS; CDR2 reads FQNEAQ. This CDR3 region has 14 residues. The V end was cut by 5 bases, the J end by 3 bases, with 10 bases between. CDR3 DNA: TGTGCCAGCAGCCTCGGGACCTACACCGGGGAGCTGTTTTTT. Its translation is CASSLGTYTGELFF.

The chain links TRBV7-9 to TRBJ2-5; possible D gene TRBD2, 5 bases. The CDR3 contains 14 residues. V was clipped by 7 bases and J by 5 bases, with 17 bases between them. Germline CDR1 SEHNR, CDR2 FQNEAQ (reference sequence). The CDR3 loop reads CASTNVAGVETQYF. The CDR3 nucleotides are TGTGCCAGCACCAACGTAGCCGGGGTGGAGACCCAGTACTTC. Looking up the rest from reference TRBV7-9 and TRBJ2-5 gives the full variable domain: DTGVSQNPRHKITKRGQNVTFRCDPISEHNRLYWYRQTLGQGPEFLTYFQNEAQLEKSRLLSDRFSAERPKGSFSTLEIQRTEQGDSAMYLCASTNVAGVETQYFGPGTRLLVL.

The chain carries TRBV4-2 and TRBJ2-3; 10 nucleotides align to TRBD2. The ends lost 1 base at V and 5 bases at J; junction bases unmatched: 6. The germline V gene has CDR1 LGHNA and CDR2 YNFKEQ. The CDR3 runs 16 residues. This CDR3 reads CASSQGSGGVKDTQYF. The CDR3 bases are TGTGCCAGCAGCCAAGGCAGCGGGGGGGTAAAAGATACGCAGTATTTT.

The rearrangement joins TRBV25-1 to TRBJ1-5; 8 bases fit TRBD1. The CDR3 has 14 residues. Germline assignment: CDR1 MGHDK and CDR2 SYGVNS. Trimming took 6 bases from V and 5 from J; bases not matched to a gene: 6. This CDR3 reads CASSPGQGHQPQHF. In DNA, the CDR3 is TGTGCCAGCAGCCCCGGACAGGGACATCAGCCCCAGCATTTT.

The rearrangement joins TRBV11-3 to TRBJ2-2, with D unclear. This CDR3 region has 17 residues. Germline CDR1 and CDR2: SGHNT and YENEEA. V was clipped by 0 bases and J by 1 base, with 12 bases between them. Written as DNA, the CDR3 is TGTGCCAGCAGCTTAGACCCTGACTCCGAGAACACCGGGGAGCTGTTTTTT. It is translated as CASSLDPDSENTGELFF. Complete variable domain (other parts from reference TRBV11-3 and TRBJ2-2): EAGVVQSPRYKIIEKKQPVAFWCNPISGHNTLYWYLQNLGQGPELLIRYENEEAVDDSQLPKDRFSAERLKGVDSTLKIQPAELGDSAVYLCASSLDPDSENTGELFFGEGSRLTVL.

On this clone itself: Other DNA variants within this sample encode the same CDR3. The chain joins TRBV30 to TRBJ1-2; no clear D. This CDR3 contains 12 residues. Germline CDR1 and CDR2: GTSNPN and SVGIG (reference sequence). V gave up 5 bases and J gave up 0 bases, with 7 bases separating them. The CDR3 sequence: CAWAQSNYGYTF. In nucleotides, the CDR3 is TGTGCCTGGGCACAGTCTAACTATGGCTACACCTTC.

V and J are TRBV5-1 and TRBJ2-5, with 7 bases aligning to TRBD2. The CDR3 spans 15 residues. V was clipped by 4 bases and J by 1 base; unmatched bases: 7. CDR1 is SGHRS, CDR2 YFSETQ, per germline. CDR3 region: CASSAGVVRQETQYF. DNA of the CDR3: TGCGCCAGCAGCGCGGGGGTGGTGCGCCAAGAGACCCAGTACTTC.

The rearrangement links TRBV7-9 to TRBJ2-7, with 9 bases identical to TRBD2. Germline-derived CDR1 and CDR2 are SEHNR and FQNEAQ (reference sequence). CDR3 length: 15 residues. J was trimmed by 6 bases and V by 4 bases; bases with no gene match: 10. In DNA form, the CDR3 reads TGTGCCAGCAGCTCTAGACTAGCGGCCCCCATCGAGCAGTACTTC. Its protein is CASSSRLAAPIEQYF. The full variable domain, in which reference TRBV7-9 and TRBJ2-7 provide the parts outside the CDR3, is DTGVSQNPRHKITKRGQNVTFRCDPISEHNRLYWYRQTLGQGPEFLTYFQNEAQLEKSRLLSDRFSAERPKGSFSTLEIQRTEQGDSAMYLCASSSRLAAPIEQYFGPGTRLTVT.

Comment on this clone: Other DNA sequences in this specimen translate into the identical CDR3. J is TRBJ2-7 and V is TRBV7-8, with D possibly TRBD2 on 5 matching bases. Germline V gives CDR1 SGHVS, CDR2 FQNEAQ. This CDR3 is built from 13 residues. V was trimmed by 3 bases and J by 4 bases, leaving 10 bases between them. The CDR3 region has the DNA TGTGCCAGCAGCTTCGGAGCGGCATACGAGCAGTACTTC. Amino acids: CASSFGAAYEQYF.

The chain couples TRBV29-1 to TRBJ2-1, with D tentatively TRBD2 (6 bases). This CDR3 has 13 residues. Germline V gene data show CDR1 as SQVTM and CDR2 as ANQGSEA. Trimming took off 2 bases at V and 3 bases at J, with 8 bases between the two ends. The CDR3 DNA sequence: TGCAGCGTTGAACGGGAGAACTACAATGAGCAGTTCTTC. As protein: CSVERENYNEQFF.

This rearrangement joins TRBV6-1 to TRBJ2-7; D is unresolved. The germline gives CDR1 MNHNS, CDR2 SASEGT. The CDR3 length is 15 residues. V dropped 3 bases and J dropped 0 bases, with 12 bases sitting between them. The CDR3 spells CASSDGSSSSYEQYF. CDR3 coding DNA: TGTGCCAGCAGTGACGGCTCCTCGAGCTCCTACGAGCAGTACTTC.

This clone was seen once. The rearrangement uses TRBV11-3 and TRBJ1-1, with D maybe TRBD1 (6 bases). The CDR3 contains 15 residues. V lost 3 bases and J lost 10, with 21 bases in between. Germline-derived CDR1 and CDR2 are SGHNT and YENEEA. The CDR3 bases are TGTGCCAGCAGCTTGGTCGACAGGCTCGTCCTGCTAGCTTTCTTT. It codes for CASSLVDRLVLLAFF.

CDR3 nucleotides: TGTGCCAGCAACTTTGGGACAGGGGTAAACTCTGGGGCCAACGTCCTGACTTTC. This sequence encodes CASNFGTGVNSGANVLTF. The chain carries TRBV9 and TRBJ2-6; 10 nucleotides align to TRBD1. The germline CDR1 and CDR2 sequences are SGDLS and YYNGEE. The CDR3 length is 18 residues. V shed 6 bases, J shed 0 bases, and the junction held 9 bases outside the gene matches.

The chain couples TRBV7-2 to TRBJ1-6, with 9 bases matching TRBD1. The CDR3 totals 15 residues. The V and J ends lost 5 bases and 8 bases, in that order; junction bases with no gene match: 7. Germline CDR1 reads SGHTA; CDR2 reads FQGNSA. DNA for the CDR3: TGTGCCAGCAGCCCGGGGACAGGGACGCATTCACCCCTCCACTTT. Residues: CASSPGTGTHSPLHF. Combining the CDR3 with reference TRBV7-2 and TRBJ1-6 gives the whole variable domain GAGVSQSPSNKVTEKGKDVELRCDPISGHTALYWYRQSLGQGLEFLIYFQGNSAPDKSGLPSDRFSAERTGGSVSTLTIQRTQQEDSAVYLCASSPGTGTHSPLHFGNGTRLTVT.

The J gene is TRBJ2-7, the V gene TRBV6-1; D is unclear. The germline V gene has CDR1 MNHNS and CDR2 SASEGT. The germline V and J ends were trimmed by 1 base and 3 bases, with 7 bases remaining between them. The CDR3 is made up of 13 amino acids. CDR3 residues: CASSEVKGYEQYF. CDR3 nucleotides: TGTGCCAGCAGTGAAGTAAAAGGCTACGAGCAGTACTTC.

The chain joins TRBV13 to TRBJ1-1; perhaps TRBD1 as D (6 bases). Between the trimmed V and J ends, which lost 7 bases and 0 bases, there was a span of 12 bases. The CDR3 totals 14 residues. Germline CDR1 is PRHDT and CDR2 is FYEKMQ (reference sequence). CDR3 nucleotides: TGTGCCAGCACCTGGTGGACAGTGAACACTGAAGCTTTCTTT. This translates into CASTWWTVNTEAFF.

The rearrangement links TRBV6-5 to TRBJ1-2; D unclear. CDR3 length equals 13 residues. Germline-derived CDR1 and CDR2 are MNHEY and SVGAGI. V was pared by 1 base and J by 2 bases, with 5 bases between. CDR3 residues: CASSYYTNYGYTF. In nucleotides, the CDR3 is TGTGCCAGCAGTTACTACACGAACTATGGCTACACCTTC.

The gene calls are TRBV29-1 and TRBJ2-3, with TRBD2 identical over 12 bases. Germline values: CDR1 SQVTM, CDR2 ANQGSEA. The J segment lost 3 bases and the V segment lost 7 bases, leaving 17 bases of the junction unmatched. The CDR3 runs 18 residues. CDR3 sequence (DNA): TGCAGCGCTGTGATTCCGACTAGCGGGGGCCCCTGGACAGATACGCAGTATTTT. Translation: CSAVIPTSGGPWTDTQYF.

With respect to this clone: The sample has other DNA sequences that encode this CDR3 too. The V and J genes are TRBV11-2 and TRBJ2-3; unclear D gene. CDR3 length: 12 residues. Germline V lookup: CDR1 SGHAT, CDR2 FQNNGV. Trimming took off 2 bases at V and 2 bases at J, with 2 bases between the two ends. The CDR3 nucleotides are TGTGCCAGCAGCTTATTCACAGATACGCAGTATTTT. Protein: CASSLFTDTQYF.